This TCR beta chain was found in a study of T cells in Graves' hyperthyroidism and ophthalmopathy. Study-wide findings and caveats: The blood repertoire included most of the expanded thyroid clonotypes above 0.001. Ophthalmopathy onset followed model prediction by a median approximately seven months.

Remarks on this clonotype: The antigen is undetermined.

The V end lost 0 bases, the J end lost 5 bases, and 11 bases lay between the germline ends. CDR3 length: 15 amino acids. In germline, CDR1 is MGHRA, CDR2 YSYEKL. The investigators amplified TCR beta CDR3 regions from RNA transcripts. First-round RT-PCR with HTBI primers amplified the TCR CDR3 region. One entry per CDR3 protein, called by TCRdb with MiXCR from the multiplex PCR reads. The data contain about 590,000 distinct CDR3 sequences, 15% to 18% of them singletons. Researchers defined stable Graves' hyperthyroidism as no ophthalmopathy progression within 18 months. The study based diagnoses on clinical symptoms, serum thyroxine and TRAb, thyroid ultrasound and orbital computed tomography.

The chain employs TRBV4-1 and TRBJ2-1; maybe TRBD2 (5 bases). This sequence was found in a woman in her 30s with Graves' hyperthyroidism. Sequencing used blood. CDR3 sequence (DNA): TGCGCCAGCAGCCAAGAACTAGGATTTCACAATGAGCAGTTCTTC. Encoded protein: CASSQELGFHNEQFF.